These 9 T cell receptor beta chains share one sample of origin, sequenced in a study of metastatic and nonmetastatic thyroid tumors. Using MiXCR, TCRdb re-called clones from the PCR reads. The sample carries 60,000 or so clones, more than 3.5% recorded once. Prior to thyroid surgery, none of the patients had received any treatment. Sample: blood. All receptors derive from a female donor with papillary thyroid cancer or a benign thyroid nodule (not recorded which). Some clones in this sample may be carry-over from other donors' samples.

This clone was observed many times. The rearrangement uses TRBV11-3 and TRBJ2-2; D is unclear. CDR1 and CDR2 from the germline V gene are SGHNT and YENEEA. V was trimmed by 3 bases and J by 7 bases, leaving 6 bases between them. There are 12 residues in the CDR3. The CDR3 DNA follows: TGTGCCAGCAGCTTCTGGGTCGGGGAGCTGTTTTTT. Its translation: CASSFWVGELFF.

In its sample, this clone was seen many times. This rearrangement joins TRBV6-1 to TRBJ2-7; TRBD2 agrees at 9 bases. Germline-derived CDR1 and CDR2 are MNHNS and SASEGT. Unmatched junction bases numbered 6, after V lost 6 bases and J lost 3 bases. The length of the CDR3 is 14 residues. Written as DNA, the CDR3 is TGTGCCAGCAGGGGGACTAGCATATTCTACGAGCAGTACTTC. It is translated as CASRGTSIFYEQYF.

Many counts were recorded for this clone. CDR3 residues: CASSQDGGLGTEAFF. CDR3 nucleotides: TGTGCCAGCAGCCAAGATGGGGGGCTGGGCACTGAAGCTTTCTTT. V is TRBV3-1 and J is TRBJ1-1; D might be TRBD1 (6 bases). CDR1 and CDR2 from the germline V gene are LGHDT and YNNKEL (reference sequence). Trimming took 0 bases from V and 4 from J, leaving 12 bases between them. This CDR3 comprises 15 residues.

A few counts support this clone. The chain has TRBV20-1 and TRBJ1-5, with TRBD1 identical over 7 bases. The CDR3 totals 14 residues. V was pared by 5 bases and J by 3 bases, with 7 bases of the junction left unmatched. Germline-derived CDR1 and CDR2 are DFQATT and SNEGSKA (reference sequence). The DNA for the CDR3 is TGCAGTGCTGATGAAGGGGGCGACAATCAGCCCCAGCATTTT. It encodes CSADEGGDNQPQHF.

This chain links TRBV20-1 with TRBJ2-1; tentative D call: TRBD2 (6 bases). Germline V gives CDR1 DFQATT, CDR2 SNEGSKA (reference sequence). This CDR3 is built from 14 residues. V was clipped by 3 bases and J by 8 bases, with 17 bases between them. The CDR3 coding sequence is TGCAGTGCTAGGACCACTAGCCTAAGGGATGAGCAGTTCTTC. It specifies CSARTTSLRDEQFF.

This clone was detected a few times. The gene calls are TRBV6-5 and TRBJ1-2; a possible D gene is TRBD1 (5 bases). Germline loops: CDR1 MNHEY, CDR2 SVGAGI. This CDR3 spans 12 amino acids. V was clipped by 0 bases and J by 12 bases, with 11 bases between them. CDR3 region: CASSYSGRENTF. Here the CDR3 DNA reads TGTGCCAGCAGTTACTCGGGCAGGGAAAACACCTTC.

This clone was seen ten or more times. The chain employs TRBV24-1 and TRBJ2-2; D possibly matches TRBD1 or TRBD2 (5 bases each). From germline, CDR1 is KGHDR and CDR2 SFDVKD. V gave up 0 bases and J gave up 6 bases, with 7 bases separating them. The CDR3 extends over 14 amino acids. The CDR3 nucleotides read TGTGCCACCAGTGATTTGTGGGGGTCCGGGGAGCTGTTTTTT. It codes for CATSDLWGSGELFF.

This clone has a handful of counts. The chain uses TRBV6-5 and TRBJ2-7; D remains ambiguous. V lost 4 bases, J lost 0 bases, and 16 bases lay in between. The CDR3 contains 16 residues. Germline CDR1 reads MNHEY; CDR2 reads SVGAGI. CDR3 nucleotide sequence: TGTGCCAGCAGTTTGACAAAGGGAACAGCCTCCTACGAGCAGTACTTC. This translates into CASSLTKGTASYEQYF.

This clone was detected a few times. The chain links TRBV12-3 or TRBV12-4 to TRBJ1-2; the match to TRBD1 covers 8 bases. The V and J ends lost 3 bases and 11 bases, in that order; junction bases with no gene match: 11. CDR3 length: 14 amino acids. In DNA, the CDR3 is TGTGCCAGCAGTTTGAGGACAGGGTACTATTGTTACACCTTC. This translates into CASSLRTGYYCYTF.